This T cell receptor (beta chain) was found in a study of CD8+CD57+ T cells in acquired aplastic anemia. On the study more broadly: Mean DNA quantity obtained from sorted CD4+ and CD8+ cells was around 2.9 ug. Study-level findings and limits: Shared by patients and controls, 25 to 30 CD8+ CDR3s were abundant in patients.

Sequencing was done on patients that had shown CD8+CD57+ cell expansion by flow cytometry. Trimming shortened V by 10 bases and J by 5 bases, and 11 bases separated the two germline ends. The CDR3 runs 12 residues. Germline CDR1 is SGHDN and CDR2 is FVKESK. To note about this clonotype: Its antigen is unidentified.

For CDR3 and TCR beta VDJ profiling, genomic DNA was the template used. One entry per CDR3 protein results from TCRdb running MiXCR on the reads. The repertoire holds some 200,000 distinct CDR3 sequences, with around 47% as singletons. Source material: sorted CD4+, CD8+, or CD8+CD57+ T cells (not recorded which) from PBMCs. This receptor was obtained from a human donor with aplastic anemia. The V call is TRBV14, the J call TRBJ1-4; D unresolved. The CDR3 DNA sequence: TGTGCCACCAAGGGATCAAATGAAAAACTGTTTTTT. It is translated as CATKGSNEKLFF.